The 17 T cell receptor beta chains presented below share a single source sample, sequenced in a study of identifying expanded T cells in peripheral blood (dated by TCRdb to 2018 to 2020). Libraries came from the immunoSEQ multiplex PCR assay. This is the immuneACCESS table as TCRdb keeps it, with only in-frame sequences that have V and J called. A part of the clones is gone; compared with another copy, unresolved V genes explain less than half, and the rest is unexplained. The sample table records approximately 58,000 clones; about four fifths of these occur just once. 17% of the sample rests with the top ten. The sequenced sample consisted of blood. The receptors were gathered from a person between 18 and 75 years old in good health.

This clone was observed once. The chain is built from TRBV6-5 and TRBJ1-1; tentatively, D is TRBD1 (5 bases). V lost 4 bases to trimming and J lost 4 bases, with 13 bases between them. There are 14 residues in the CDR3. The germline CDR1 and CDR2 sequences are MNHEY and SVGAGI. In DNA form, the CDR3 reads TGTGCCAGCAGTTTCTCCCAGGGTCTCACTGAAGCTTTCTTT. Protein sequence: CASSFSQGLTEAFF.

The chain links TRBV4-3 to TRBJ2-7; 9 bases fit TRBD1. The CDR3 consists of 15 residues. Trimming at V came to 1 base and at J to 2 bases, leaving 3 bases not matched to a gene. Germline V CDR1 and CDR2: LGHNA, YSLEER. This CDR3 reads CASSQAWDRAYEQYF. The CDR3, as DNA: TGCGCCAGCAGCCAAGCCTGGGACAGGGCCTACGAGCAGTACTTC.

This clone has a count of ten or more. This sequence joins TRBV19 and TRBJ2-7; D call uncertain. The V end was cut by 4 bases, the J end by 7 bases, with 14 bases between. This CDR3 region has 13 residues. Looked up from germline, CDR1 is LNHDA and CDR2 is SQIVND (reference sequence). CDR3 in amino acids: CASSNQHPEEQYF. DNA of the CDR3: TGTGCCAGTAGTAATCAACATCCTGAAGAGCAGTACTTC. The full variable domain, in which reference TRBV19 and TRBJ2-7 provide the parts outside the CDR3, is DGGITQSPKYLFRKEGQNVTLSCEQNLNHDAMYWYRQDPGQGLRLIYYSQIVNDFQKGDIAEGYSVSREKKESFPLTVTSAQKNPTAFYLCASSNQHPEEQYFGPGTRLTVT.

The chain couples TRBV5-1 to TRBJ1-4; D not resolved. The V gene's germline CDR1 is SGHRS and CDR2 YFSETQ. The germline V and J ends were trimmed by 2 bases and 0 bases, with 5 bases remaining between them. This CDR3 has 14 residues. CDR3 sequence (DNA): TGCGCCAGCAGCTTAGGGACAACTAATGAAAAACTGTTTTTT. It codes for CASSLGTTNEKLFF.

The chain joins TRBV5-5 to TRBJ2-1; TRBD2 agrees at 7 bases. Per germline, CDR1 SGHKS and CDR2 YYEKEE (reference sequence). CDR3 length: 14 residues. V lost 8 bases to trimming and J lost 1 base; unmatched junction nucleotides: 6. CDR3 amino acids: CASWEGFSYNEQFF. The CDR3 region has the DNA TGTGCCAGTTGGGAGGGGTTTTCCTACAATGAGCAGTTCTTC.

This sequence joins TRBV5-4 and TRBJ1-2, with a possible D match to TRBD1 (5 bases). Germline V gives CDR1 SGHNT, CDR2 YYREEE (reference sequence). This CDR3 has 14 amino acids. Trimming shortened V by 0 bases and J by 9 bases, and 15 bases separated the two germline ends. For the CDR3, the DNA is TGTGCCAGCAGCTTGGAGGGGAAAGTCGAGCGCTACACCTTC. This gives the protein CASSLEGKVERYTF.

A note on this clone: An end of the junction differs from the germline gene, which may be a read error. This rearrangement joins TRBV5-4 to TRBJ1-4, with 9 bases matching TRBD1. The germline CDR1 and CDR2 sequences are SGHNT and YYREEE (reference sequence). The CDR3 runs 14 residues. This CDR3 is CATSGQGLNEKLFF. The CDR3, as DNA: TGTGCCACCAGCGGACAGGGGTTAAATGAAAAACTGTTTTTT.

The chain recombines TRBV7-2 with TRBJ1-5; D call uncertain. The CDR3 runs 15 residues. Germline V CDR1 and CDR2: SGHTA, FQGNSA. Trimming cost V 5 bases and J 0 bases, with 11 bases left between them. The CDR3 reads CASSPRVLSNQPQHF. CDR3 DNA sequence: TGTGCCAGCAGCCCTAGGGTGCTTAGCAATCAGCCCCAGCATTTT.

The CDR3 here is CASSLGQPGAEAFF. As DNA, the CDR3 is TGTGCCAGCAGCTTAGGACAGCCCGGCGCTGAAGCTTTCTTT. The gene calls are TRBV7-2 and TRBJ1-1; tentatively, D is TRBD1 (5 bases). The V end was cut by 1 base, the J end by 6 bases, with 12 bases between. The CDR3 contains 14 residues. The V gene's germline CDR1 is SGHTA and CDR2 FQGNSA.

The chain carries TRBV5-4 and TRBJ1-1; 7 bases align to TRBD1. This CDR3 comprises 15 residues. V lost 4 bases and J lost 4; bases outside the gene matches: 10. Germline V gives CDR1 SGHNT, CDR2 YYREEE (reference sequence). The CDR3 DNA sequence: TGTGCCAGCAGCCCAACAGGGGTCTTGGGCACTGAAGCTTTCTTT. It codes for CASSPTGVLGTEAFF.

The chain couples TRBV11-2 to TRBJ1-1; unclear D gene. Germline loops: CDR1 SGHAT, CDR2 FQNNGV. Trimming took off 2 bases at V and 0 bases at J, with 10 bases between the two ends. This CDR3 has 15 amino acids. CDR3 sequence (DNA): TGTGCCAGCAGCTTAAGTTTGGCATTGAACACTGAAGCTTTCTTT. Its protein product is CASSLSLALNTEAFF.

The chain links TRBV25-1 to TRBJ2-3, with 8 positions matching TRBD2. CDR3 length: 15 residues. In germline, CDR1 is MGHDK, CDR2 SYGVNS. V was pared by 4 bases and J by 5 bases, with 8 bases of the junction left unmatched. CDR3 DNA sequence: TGTGCCAGCAGTGTCGGGGGGGCTCGTATAGATACGCAGTATTTT. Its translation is CASSVGGARIDTQYF.

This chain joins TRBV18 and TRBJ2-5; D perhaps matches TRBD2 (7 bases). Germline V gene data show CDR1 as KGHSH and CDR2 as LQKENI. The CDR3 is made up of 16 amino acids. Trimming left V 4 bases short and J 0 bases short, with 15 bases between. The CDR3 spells CASSHLQGGDQETQYF. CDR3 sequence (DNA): TGTGCCAGCTCACACCTACAGGGAGGGGACCAAGAGACCCAGTACTTC.

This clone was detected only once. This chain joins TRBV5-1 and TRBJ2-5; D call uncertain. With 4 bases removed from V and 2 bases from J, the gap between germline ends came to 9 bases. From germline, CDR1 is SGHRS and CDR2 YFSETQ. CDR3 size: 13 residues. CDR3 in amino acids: CASSRTAQETQYF. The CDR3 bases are TGCGCCAGCAGCCGAACAGCACAAGAGACCCAGTACTTC. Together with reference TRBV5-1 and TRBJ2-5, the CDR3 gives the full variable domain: KAGVTQTPRYLIKTRGQQVTLSCSPISGHRSVSWYQQTPGQGLQFLFEYFSETQRNKGNFPGRFSGRQFSNSRSEMNVSTLELGDSALYLCASSRTAQETQYFGPGTRLLVL.

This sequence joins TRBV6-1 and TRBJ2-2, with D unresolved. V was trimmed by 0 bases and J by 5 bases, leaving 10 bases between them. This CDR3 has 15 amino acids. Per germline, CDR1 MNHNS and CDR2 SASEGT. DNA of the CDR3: TGTGCCAGCAGTGAAGCGGGTAACCCGACCGGGGAGCTGTTTTTT. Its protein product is CASSEAGNPTGELFF.

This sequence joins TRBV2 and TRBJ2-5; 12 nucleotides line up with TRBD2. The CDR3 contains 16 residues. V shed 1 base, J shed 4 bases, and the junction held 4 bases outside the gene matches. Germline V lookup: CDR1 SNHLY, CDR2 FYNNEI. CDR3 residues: CASSEELAGGRETQYF. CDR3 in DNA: TGTGCCAGCAGTGAAGAACTAGCGGGGGGACGAGAGACCCAGTACTTC.

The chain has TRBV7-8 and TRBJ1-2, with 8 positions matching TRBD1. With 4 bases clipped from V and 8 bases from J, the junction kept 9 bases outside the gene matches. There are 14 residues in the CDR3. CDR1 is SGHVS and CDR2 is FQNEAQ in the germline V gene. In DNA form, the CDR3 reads TGTGCCAGCAGCTCGAGGACAGGGAAGATCGGCTACACCTTC. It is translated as CASSSRTGKIGYTF.